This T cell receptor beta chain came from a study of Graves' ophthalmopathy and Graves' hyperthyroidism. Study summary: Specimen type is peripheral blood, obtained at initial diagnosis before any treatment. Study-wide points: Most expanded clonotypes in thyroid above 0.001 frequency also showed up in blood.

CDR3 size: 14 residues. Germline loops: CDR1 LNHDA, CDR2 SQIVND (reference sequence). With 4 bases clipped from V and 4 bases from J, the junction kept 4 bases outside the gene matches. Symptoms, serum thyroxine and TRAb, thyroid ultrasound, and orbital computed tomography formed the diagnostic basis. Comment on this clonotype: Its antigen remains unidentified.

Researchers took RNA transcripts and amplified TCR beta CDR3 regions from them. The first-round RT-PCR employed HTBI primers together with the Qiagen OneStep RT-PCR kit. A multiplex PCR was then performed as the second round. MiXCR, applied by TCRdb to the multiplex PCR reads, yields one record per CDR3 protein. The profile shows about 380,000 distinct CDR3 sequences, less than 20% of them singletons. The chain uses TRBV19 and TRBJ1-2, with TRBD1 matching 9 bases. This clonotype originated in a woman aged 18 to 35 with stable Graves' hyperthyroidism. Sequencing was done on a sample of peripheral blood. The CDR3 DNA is TGTGCCAGTAGTACCAGGGGACAGGGCTATGGCTACACCTTC. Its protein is CASSTRGQGYGYTF. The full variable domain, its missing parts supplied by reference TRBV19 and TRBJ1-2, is DGGITQSPKYLFRKEGQNVTLSCEQNLNHDAMYWYRQDPGQGLRLIYYSQIVNDFQKGDIAEGYSVSREKKESFPLTVTSAQKNPTAFYLCASSTRGQGYGYTFGSGTRLTVV.